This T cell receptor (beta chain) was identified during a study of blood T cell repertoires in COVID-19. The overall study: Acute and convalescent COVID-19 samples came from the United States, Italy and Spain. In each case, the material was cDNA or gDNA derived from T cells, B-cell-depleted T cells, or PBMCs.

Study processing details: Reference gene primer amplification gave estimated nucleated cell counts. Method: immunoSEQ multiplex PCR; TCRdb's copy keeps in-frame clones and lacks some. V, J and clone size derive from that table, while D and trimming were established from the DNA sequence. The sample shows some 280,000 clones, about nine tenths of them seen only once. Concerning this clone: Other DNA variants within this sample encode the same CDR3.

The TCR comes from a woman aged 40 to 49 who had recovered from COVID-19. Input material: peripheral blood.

The CDR3 sequence: CASSQLAGSYEQYF. CDR3 nucleotide sequence: TGTGCCAGCAGCCAACTGGCGGGCTCCTACGAGCAGTACTTC. The chain has TRBV3-1 (or the pseudogene TRBV3-2) and TRBJ2-7; weak D call: TRBD2 (5 bases). There are 14 residues in the CDR3. Trimming removed 2 bases at V and 0 bases at J, with 8 bases between. CDR1 and CDR2 from the germline V gene are LGHDT and YNNKEL (reference sequence).